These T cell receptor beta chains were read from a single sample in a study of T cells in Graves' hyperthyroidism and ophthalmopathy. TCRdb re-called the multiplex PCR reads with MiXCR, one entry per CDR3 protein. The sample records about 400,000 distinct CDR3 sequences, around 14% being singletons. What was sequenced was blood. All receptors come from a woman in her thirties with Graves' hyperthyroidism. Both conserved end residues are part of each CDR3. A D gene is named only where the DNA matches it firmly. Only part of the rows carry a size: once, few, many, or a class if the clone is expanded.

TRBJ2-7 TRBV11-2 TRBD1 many TGTGCCAGCAGCTTATGGGTGGGGACAGACTCCTACGAGCAGTACTTC CASSLWVGTDSYEQYF
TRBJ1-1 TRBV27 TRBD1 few TGTGCCAGCAGTTTATCCGGACAGGTTCCGAACACTGAAGCTTTCTTT CASSLSGQVPNTEAFF
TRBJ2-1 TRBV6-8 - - TGTGCCAGGGGAACCTACAATGAGCAGTTCTTC CARGTYNEQFF
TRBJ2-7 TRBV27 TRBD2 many TGTGCCAGCAGTTCGGGGACTAGCGGTTACGAGCAGTACTTC CASSSGTSGYEQYF
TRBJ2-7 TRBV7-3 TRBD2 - TGTGCCAGCATGCCCGGGACTAGCGGGGGTCTGCTCTACGAGCAGTACTTC CASMPGTSGGLLYEQYF
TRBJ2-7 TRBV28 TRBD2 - TGTGCCAGCACGATAGCGGGATCCTACGAGCAGTACTTC CASTIAGSYEQYF
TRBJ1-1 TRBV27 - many TGTGCCAGCAGTTTAGCTGGGGCAGGGACTGAAGCTTTCTTT CASSLAGAGTEAFF
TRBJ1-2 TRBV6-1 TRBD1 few TGTGCCAGCAGTTCTTCCCGTACAGGGGACTATGGCTACACCTTC CASSSSRTGDYGYTF
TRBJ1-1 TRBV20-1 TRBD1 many TGCAGTGCTAGAGATATGAGACAGGGGTCCTACACTGAAGCTTTCTTT CSARDMRQGSYTEAFF
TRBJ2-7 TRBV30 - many TGTGCCTGGAGAGATGCTTTGTATTCGACCTACGAGCAGTACTTC CAWRDALYSTYEQYF
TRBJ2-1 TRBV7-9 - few TGTGCCAGCAGCTCGGCCGGGGCAGCGTGGTACAATGAGCAGTTCTTC CASSSAGAAWYNEQFF
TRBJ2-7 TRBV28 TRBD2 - TGTGCCAGCAGGCGGACAGCTAGCGGGGCCTCCTACGAGCAGTACTTC CASRRTASGASYEQYF
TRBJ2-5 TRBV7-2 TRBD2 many TGTGCCAGCAGCTTTAGCGGGATCCAAGAGACCCAGTACTTC CASSFSGIQETQYF